The 17 T cell receptor beta chains reported below all come from one sample, sequenced in a study of blood T cell repertoires in COVID-19. Data came from immunoSEQ multiplex PCR; TCRdb stores just in-frame clones and leaves some out. The sample yields approximately 290,000 clones, 90% seen once. Sequencing used PBMCs or T cells enriched from blood (not recorded which). The receptor source for this set is a woman under 30 with acute COVID-19.

This chain connects TRBV7-9 to TRBJ1-3; D unclear. The CDR3 loop spans 14 amino acids. Between the trimmed V and J ends, which lost 5 bases and 0 bases, there was a span of 8 bases. Per the germline V gene, CDR1 is SEHNR and CDR2 is FQNEAQ (reference sequence). CDR3 sequence (DNA): TGTGCCAGCAGCGGGCAGAGCTCTGGAAACACCATATATTTT. It is translated as CASSGQSSGNTIYF.

The CDR3 region has the DNA TGTGCCAGCAGTTACGGCAGACTCTATGGCTACACCTTC. This gives the protein CASSYGRLYGYTF. The chain employs TRBV6-5 and TRBJ1-2; D gene unclear. This CDR3 is 13 amino acids long. With 2 bases removed from V and 4 bases from J, the gap between germline ends came to 8 bases. Germline CDR1 reads MNHEY; CDR2 reads SVGAGI.

V usage is TRBV9 and J usage is TRBJ1-6; the D gene is possibly TRBD1 (5 bases). This CDR3 has 14 residues. CDR1 and CDR2 (germline): SGDLS, YYNGEE. V was shortened by 0 bases and J by 10 bases, with 11 bases between the two germline ends. CDR3 in DNA: TGTGCCAGCAGCGTAGACCAGGGCTGGTCACCCCTCCACTTT. This translates into CASSVDQGWSPLHF.

This rearrangement joins TRBV19 to TRBJ1-2; 7 bases line up with TRBD1. The germline V gene encodes CDR1 LNHDA and CDR2 SQIVND (reference sequence). The CDR3 consists of 14 residues. V shed 5 bases and J 4 bases; nucleotides not matched to a gene: 7. As DNA, the CDR3 is TGTGCCAGTAGTTTGGGACAGCATTCCTATGGCTACACCTTC. Its translation is CASSLGQHSYGYTF.

CDR3 amino acids: CASSLQENEKLFF. Written as DNA, the CDR3 is TGTGCCAGCAGTTTGCAAGAGAATGAAAAACTGTTTTTT. This chain uses TRBV27 with TRBJ1-4; D is undetermined. CDR1 and CDR2 from the germline V gene are MNHEY and SMNVEV (reference sequence). The CDR3 totals 13 residues. V was shortened by 3 bases and J by 5 bases, with 7 bases between the two germline ends.

The V and J genes are TRBV6-4 and TRBJ1-5; possibly TRBD1 for D (6 bases). The CDR3 is 14 amino acids. Germline CDR1 reads MRHNA; CDR2 reads SNTAGT. V was trimmed by 4 bases and J by 5 bases, leaving 12 bases between them. This CDR3 is CASSADRGDQPQHF. In DNA form, the CDR3 reads TGTGCCAGCAGTGCGGACAGAGGGGATCAGCCCCAGCATTTT.

This CDR3 is CASSYASTSGTDTQYF. CDR3 coding DNA: TGTGCCAGCAGTTATGCCTCTACTAGCGGCACAGATACGCAGTATTTT. The J gene is TRBJ2-3, the V gene TRBV28, with 7 bases that match TRBD2. Trimming took 4 bases from V and 1 from J; bases not matched to a gene: 8. Germline CDR1 and CDR2: MDHEN and SYDVKM. The CDR3 is 16 residues long.

The chain couples TRBV18 to TRBJ2-7, with 10 bases aligning to TRBD1. J gave up 5 bases and V 3 bases, and 7 bases lay outside the gene matches. From germline, CDR1 is KGHSH and CDR2 LQKENI. The CDR3 contains 15 residues. The DNA for the CDR3 is TGTGCCAGCTCACCTTTTGGACAGGGGGGGGACGAGCAGTACTTC. Translating it yields CASSPFGQGGDEQYF.

J is TRBJ1-1 and V is TRBV5-1; tentatively, D is TRBD1 (5 bases). Trimming took 2 bases from V and 7 from J, leaving 12 bases between them. CDR3 size: 13 residues. Germline values: CDR1 SGHRS, CDR2 YFSETQ. This CDR3 is CASSFREGFEAFF. CDR3 DNA: TGCGCCAGCAGCTTCAGGGAAGGGTTTGAAGCTTTCTTT.

This chain uses TRBV2 with TRBJ1-1; D is possibly TRBD1 (6 bases). V was clipped by 4 bases and J by 4 bases, with 13 bases between them. The CDR3 spans 14 residues. Per the germline V gene, CDR1 is SNHLY and CDR2 is FYNNEI. CDR3: CASSGNNRVTEAFF. Here the CDR3 DNA reads TGTGCCAGCAGTGGCAATAACAGGGTCACTGAAGCTTTCTTT.

This chain links TRBV7-2 with TRBJ1-6; tentative D call: TRBD1 (6 bases). CDR3 length: 13 amino acids. V lost 5 bases and J 10 bases, leaving 12 bases between the germline ends. Germline CDR1 and CDR2: SGHTA and FQGNSA. CDR3 residues: CASSTGISSPLHF. CDR3 nucleotide sequence: TGTGCCAGCAGCACAGGGATTAGCTCACCCCTCCACTTT. Drawing the rest from reference TRBV7-2 and TRBJ1-6, the complete variable domain is GAGVSQSPSNKVTEKGKDVELRCDPISGHTALYWYRQSLGQGLEFLIYFQGNSAPDKSGLPSDRFSAERTGGSVSTLTIQRTQQEDSAVYLCASSTGISSPLHFGNGTRLTVT.

This chain uses TRBV28 with TRBJ2-7, with 14 bases that match TRBD2. With V trimmed by 4 bases and J by 5 bases, 10 bases remained unmatched. Per germline, CDR1 MDHEN and CDR2 SYDVKM. The CDR3 sequence is 17 residues long. The CDR3 is CASSSRGTSGSYHEQYF. For the CDR3, the DNA is TGTGCCAGCAGTTCCCGGGGGACTAGCGGGAGTTACCACGAGCAGTACTTC.

This clone came up a few times. The chain joins TRBV5-1 to TRBJ1-3; no definite D call. The germline V gene has CDR1 SGHRS and CDR2 YFSETQ. This CDR3 contains 14 residues. The V gene lost 0 bases and the J gene lost 4 bases, with 8 bases spanning the gap. The CDR3 spells CASSLDRRGNTIYF. The DNA of the CDR3 is TGCGCCAGCAGCTTGGACAGAAGGGGAAACACCATATATTTT. The full variable domain, rest sourced from reference TRBV5-1 and TRBJ1-3, is KAGVTQTPRYLIKTRGQQVTLSCSPISGHRSVSWYQQTPGQGLQFLFEYFSETQRNKGNFPGRFSGRQFSNSRSEMNVSTLELGDSALYLCASSLDRRGNTIYFGEGSWLTVV.

The rearrangement links TRBV7-8 to TRBJ2-4; 13 bases are shared with TRBD2. The CDR3 contains 16 residues. Unmatched junction bases numbered 8, after V lost 5 bases and J lost 7 bases. Germline V gene lookup returns CDR1 SGHVS and CDR2 FQNEAQ. This CDR3 is CASSLRTSGRRNIQYF. The CDR3 DNA sequence: TGTGCCAGCAGCCTCCGGACTAGCGGGAGAAGGAACATTCAGTACTTC.

This chain links TRBV28 with TRBJ1-1, with D uncertain. The V gene's germline CDR1 is MDHEN and CDR2 SYDVKM. V was clipped by 7 bases and J by 3 bases, with 6 bases between them. The CDR3 runs to 11 residues. The CDR3 DNA sequence: TGTGCCAGCATCCGGTACACTGAAGCTTTCTTT. This sequence encodes CASIRYTEAFF.

The chain uses TRBV29-1 and TRBJ2-5, with a possible D match to TRBD1 (5 bases). The length of the CDR3 is 12 residues. Between the trimmed V and J ends, which lost 3 bases and 2 bases, there was a span of 7 bases. CDR1 is SQVTM and CDR2 is ANQGSEA in the germline V gene. The CDR3 bases are TGCAGCGTTGAGACAGCGCAAGAGACCCAGTACTTC. It is translated as CSVETAQETQYF. The whole variable domain, remainder taken from reference TRBV29-1 and TRBJ2-5, is SAVISQKPSRDICQRGTSLTIQCQVDSQVTMMFWYRQQPGQSLTLIATANQGSEATYESGFVIDKFPISRPNLTFSTLTVSNMSPEDSSIYLCSVETAQETQYFGPGTRLLVL.

The chain couples TRBV10-3 to TRBJ2-7; 7 nucleotides line up with TRBD1. Germline values: CDR1 ENHRY, CDR2 SYGVKD. The CDR3 extends over 13 amino acids. After removal of 9 bases from V and 2 bases from J, the junction contained 7 bases not matched to a gene. The CDR3 coding sequence is TGTGCCATGCAGGCCCAGGGGGCCTACGAGCAGTACTTC. The encoded protein is CAMQAQGAYEQYF.